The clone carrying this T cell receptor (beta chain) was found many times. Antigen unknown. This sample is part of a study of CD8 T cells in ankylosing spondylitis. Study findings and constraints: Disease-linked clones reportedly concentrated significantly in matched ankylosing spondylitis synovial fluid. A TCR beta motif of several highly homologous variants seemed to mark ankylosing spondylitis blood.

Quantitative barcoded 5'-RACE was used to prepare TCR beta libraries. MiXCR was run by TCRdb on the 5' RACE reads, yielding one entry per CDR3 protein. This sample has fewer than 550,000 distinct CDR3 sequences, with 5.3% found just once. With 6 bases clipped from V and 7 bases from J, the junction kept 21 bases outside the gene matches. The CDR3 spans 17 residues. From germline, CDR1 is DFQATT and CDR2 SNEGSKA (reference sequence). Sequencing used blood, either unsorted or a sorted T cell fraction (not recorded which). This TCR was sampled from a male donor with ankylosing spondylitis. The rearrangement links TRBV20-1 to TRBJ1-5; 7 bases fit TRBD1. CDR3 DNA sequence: TGCAGTGCCGAGTCCCCTTTCCAGGGGGTGGGGGCCCAGCCCCAGCATTTT. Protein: CSAESPFQGVGAQPQHF.